The entry that follows covers one T cell receptor (beta chain) sequence. The trim removed 5 bases at V and 7 bases at J, leaving 10 bases unmatched. Germline-derived CDR1 and CDR2 are MNHEY and SMNVEV (reference sequence). The CDR3 is 17 amino acids. The source of the sample is a study of blood T cell repertoires in COVID-19. Study in general: Collection of acute and convalescent COVID-19 samples took place in the United States, Italy and Spain. Sources were T cells, B-cell-depleted T cells, or PBMCs; the material itself was cDNA or gDNA.

Assay: immunoSEQ multiplex PCR; the TCRdb copy retains only in-frame clones and omits some. The sample gives roughly 200,000 clones, about 88% of which show up once; 5% to 8% is in the top ten. The sequence came from a woman aged 40-49 years who had recovered from COVID-19. The chain combines TRBV27 with TRBJ2-1; 14 bases agree with TRBD2. Material: peripheral blood. CDR3 sequence (DNA): TGTGCCAGCAGTCTAGGGACTAGCGGGAGAAGGGGTAATGAGCAGTTCTTC. It translates to CASSLGTSGRRGNEQFF.